This is a list of T cell receptor beta chains from one sample in a study of T cells in Graves' hyperthyroidism and ophthalmopathy. TCRdb re-called the multiplex PCR reads with MiXCR, one entry per CDR3 protein. The sample has fewer than 750,000 distinct CDR3 sequences, under 60% seen once; the top ten hold around 8%. The specimen was peripheral blood or thyroid tissue (not recorded which). Every receptor here comes from a woman under 30 with Graves' hyperthyroidism. CDR3s include the opening cysteine and the closing phenylalanine or tryptophan. The order of the fields is V gene, D gene, J gene, clone size, CDR3 length, CDR3 protein, CDR3 DNA. D genes are given only for firm matches. Expanded clones get a size class; other rows say once, few or many, or leave the size out.

TRBV19,NA,TRBJ2-7,NA,13,CASSGRAFYEQYF,TGTGCCAGTAGTGGCAGGGCATTCTACGAGCAGTACTTC
TRBV10-3,NA,TRBJ2-7,NA,14,CAISGTDNHNEQYF,TGTGCCATCAGTGGGACAGACAACCACAATGAGCAGTACTTC
TRBV29-1,TRBD1,TRBJ2-2,many,15,CSGRTGGANTGELFF,TGCAGCGGCCGTACAGGGGGCGCGAACACCGGGGAGCTGTTTTTT
TRBV5-1,NA,TRBJ2-2,many,16,CASSPGLRANTGELFF,TGCGCCAGCAGCCCTGGACTGAGAGCGAACACCGGGGAGCTGTTTTTT
TRBV4-1,NA,TRBJ1-5,NA,15,CASRFRDGINQPQHF,TGCGCCAGCAGGTTCCGGGACGGTATCAATCAGCCCCAGCATTTT
TRBV2,TRBD1,TRBJ1-2,NA,15,CASSQRDRGPNGYTF,TGTGCCAGCAGCCAGCGGGACAGGGGGCCGAATGGCTACACCTTC
TRBV9,NA,TRBJ2-7,NA,17,CASSQDTRIWSSYEQYF,TGCGCCAGCAGCCAAGATACCCGGATCTGGAGCTCCTACGAGCAGTACTTC
TRBV20-1,TRBD2,TRBJ2-1,NA,15,CSARDISGSYNEQFF,TGCAGTGCTAGAGATATTAGCGGGTCCTACAATGAGCAGTTCTTC
TRBV7-9,NA,TRBJ1-2,many,12,CASSFYRDGYTF,TGTGCCAGCAGCTTCTACAGGGACGGCTACACCTTC
TRBV29-1,TRBD2,TRBJ2-7,NA,17,CSVPAGVAGGPGNEQYF,TGCAGCGTCCCGGCGGGTGTAGCGGGAGGGCCGGGCAATGAGCAGTACTTC
TRBV12-3/TRBV12-4,TRBD1,TRBJ1-6,many,14,CAILSRGTNSPLHF,TGTGCCATCTTGAGCAGGGGGACTAATTCACCCCTCCACTTT
TRBV9,TRBD1,TRBJ1-3,many,17,CASSVAGETGTGNTIYF,TGTGCCAGCAGCGTAGCGGGGGAGACAGGGACTGGAAACACCATATATTTT
TRBV11-2,TRBD1,TRBJ1-2,many,14,CASSLTRQGGGYTF,TGTGCCAGCAGCTTAACCCGACAGGGAGGTGGCTACACCTTC
TRBV6-2/TRBV6-3,NA,TRBJ1-5,NA,15,CASRVGQNSNQPQHF,TGTGCCAGCAGGGTGGGTCAAAATAGCAATCAGCCCCAGCATTTT
TRBV4-1,TRBD1,TRBJ2-2,many,15,CASSSLGRGLGELFF,TGCGCCAGCAGCTCGCTCGGCAGGGGGTTAGGGGAGCTGTTTTTT
TRBV6-4,NA,TRBJ2-5,few,13,CASSRGGGKTQYF,TGTGCCAGCAGTCGGGGTGGGGGAAAGACCCAGTACTTC
TRBV5-1,TRBD1,TRBJ1-1,many,16,CASSLSDRVIFTEAFF,TGCGCCAGCAGCTTATCGGACAGGGTGATTTTCACTGAAGCTTTCTTT
TRBV7-9,TRBD1,TRBJ2-1,few,15,CASSLGTGSYNEQFF,TGTGCCAGCAGCTTAGGGACAGGGAGCTACAATGAGCAGTTCTTC
TRBV4-3,NA,TRBJ2-5,NA,13,CASGQGLAETQYF,TGCGCCAGCGGCCAAGGTTTAGCAGAGACCCAGTACTTC
TRBV18,NA,TRBJ2-2,NA,14,CASSPPGVPGELFF,TGTGCCAGCTCACCACCGGGAGTTCCCGGGGAGCTGTTTTTT
TRBV24-1,TRBD1,TRBJ1-2,NA,17,CATSDWRGTGLNYGYTF,TGTGCCACCAGTGATTGGCGGGGGACAGGATTAAACTATGGCTACACCTTC
TRBV6-6,NA,TRBJ2-2,many,12,CASGDLAGELFF,TGTGCCAGCGGGGATCTTGCGGGGGAGCTGTTTTTT
TRBV5-4,NA,TRBJ2-1,NA,15,CASTRGLANYNEQFF,TGTGCCAGCACCCGCGGGCTAGCGAACTACAATGAGCAGTTCTTC
TRBV29-1,TRBD2,TRBJ2-7,many,14,CSVGGLAGVPEQYF,TGCAGCGTTGGAGGACTAGCGGGAGTACCCGAGCAGTACTTC
TRBV5-1,TRBD2,TRBJ2-7,many,15,CASSLEGLASYEQYF,TGCGCCAGCAGTTTAGAGGGACTAGCATCCTACGAGCAGTACTTC
TRBV2,NA,TRBJ1-6,NA,14,CASSEAPREAPLHF,TGTGCCAGCAGTGAAGCTCCGCGGGAGGCACCCCTCCACTTT
TRBV7-9,TRBD2,TRBJ2-7,NA,17,CASLLGLAGGPGYEQYF,TGTGCCAGCCTCCTGGGACTAGCGGGAGGGCCGGGTTACGAGCAGTACTTC
TRBV11-2,NA,TRBJ1-2,NA,14,CASSPLAEGYGYTF,TGTGCCAGCAGCCCTTTAGCGGAGGGCTATGGCTACACCTTC
TRBV29-1,NA,TRBJ2-5,NA,13,CSQGDQLQETQYF,TGCAGCCAAGGGGACCAGCTACAAGAGACCCAGTACTTC
TRBV7-9,NA,TRBJ2-7,many,17,CASSSSVAGESSYEQYF,TGTGCCAGCAGCTCATCCGTTGCAGGGGAGAGTTCCTACGAGCAGTACTTC
TRBV3-1,NA,TRBJ2-7,NA,14,CVSSRTDLTYEQYF,TGTGTCAGCAGCAGGACAGACCTGACCTACGAGCAGTACTTC
TRBV29-1,NA,TRBJ2-7,many,15,CSVERMAGLSNEQYF,TGCAGCGTTGAAAGGATGGCGGGACTCTCCAACGAGCAGTACTTC
TRBV7-2,NA,TRBJ1-4,NA,14,CASSRYQGGEKLFF,TGTGCCAGCAGTAGGTACCAGGGAGGTGAAAAACTGTTTTTT
TRBV7-2,TRBD2,TRBJ2-5,NA,10,CASRRENQYF,TGTGCCAGCAGGCGGGAGAACCAGTACTTC
TRBV13,TRBD1,TRBJ2-5,many,14,CASSAGTGQETQYF,TGTGCCAGCAGCGCTGGGACAGGGCAAGAGACCCAGTACTTC
TRBV19,NA,TRBJ2-7,few,15,CASSIAGGPLYEQYF,TGTGCCAGTAGTATAGCGGGGGGCCCCCTCTACGAGCAGTACTTC
TRBV6-6,NA,TRBJ2-7,many,14,CASRRQTDSYEQYF,TGTGCCAGCAGGCGACAGACTGACTCCTACGAGCAGTACTTC
TRBV7-9,NA,TRBJ2-2,many,15,CASSLVRRSFGELFF,TGTGCCAGCAGCTTAGTCCGCAGGTCCTTCGGGGAGCTGTTTTTT
TRBV29-1,TRBD1,TRBJ2-7,many,13,CSANTGDTYEQYF,TGCAGCGCTAACACAGGGGACACCTACGAGCAGTACTTC
TRBV4-3,NA,TRBJ1-4,NA,15,CASSILRGWAEKLFF,TGCGCCAGCAGTATTCTAAGGGGGTGGGCTGAAAAACTGTTTTTT
TRBV20-1,TRBD1,TRBJ2-4,NA,13,CSAKTGSKNIQYF,TGCAGTGCTAAGACAGGGTCCAAAAACATTCAGTACTTC
TRBV29-1,NA,TRBJ1-1,many,13,CSVARTENIEAFF,TGCAGCGTTGCCAGAACAGAAAATATTGAAGCTTTCTTT
TRBV24-1,TRBD1,TRBJ2-2,NA,15,CATSGNGTGGEELFF,TGTGCCACCAGTGGTAACGGGACAGGGGGCGAGGAGCTGTTTTTT
TRBV7-2,NA,TRBJ1-5,NA,13,CASSLGLGYNEHF,TGTGCCAGCAGCTTGGGACTAGGCTACAATGAGCATTTT
TRBV6-6,TRBD1,TRBJ2-7,few,16,CASSLRAGTGTYEQYF,TGTGCCAGCAGTCTCCGGGCCGGGACAGGGACCTACGAGCAGTACTTC
TRBV7-9,TRBD2,TRBJ2-7,many,15,CASSLAAGGPIEQYF,TGTGCCAGCAGCTTAGCGGCGGGAGGGCCGATTGAGCAGTACTTC
TRBV6-1,NA,TRBJ1-4,NA,15,CASSLGAGRREKLFF,TGTGCCAGCAGTCTAGGGGCAGGCCGAAGGGAAAAACTGTTTTTT
TRBV7-8,NA,TRBJ1-5,NA,11,CASSFSAGGHF,TGTGCCAGCAGCTTTAGTGCGGGAGGTCATTTT
TRBV15,NA,TRBJ2-7,few,14,CATSREGGFYEQYF,TGTGCCACCAGCAGAGAGGGAGGCTTCTACGAGCAGTACTTC
TRBV7-2,NA,TRBJ2-2,many,13,CASSLSGRGELFF,TGTGCCAGCAGCTTAAGTGGTCGCGGGGAGCTGTTTTTT